This T cell receptor beta chain stems from a study of T cells in Graves' hyperthyroidism and ophthalmopathy. Study-level points and caveats: Using 13 V-J features, a model discriminated ophthalmopathy from stable hyperthyroidism. Appearing also in blood were most of the thyroid clonotypes expanded above 0.001.

The V end lost 1 base, the J end lost 7 bases, and 7 bases lay between the germline ends. The CDR3 is 12 amino acids. Comments on this clonotype: Its antigen is unknown.

Diagnosis relied on clinical symptoms, serum thyroxine and TRAb, thyroid ultrasound and orbital computed tomography. Regions amplified from RNA transcripts were the TCR beta CDR3 regions. HTBI primers were employed in a first-round RT-PCR of the TCR CDR3. TCRdb re-called the multiplex PCR reads with MiXCR, one entry per CDR3 protein. Of about 260,000 distinct CDR3 sequences in the sample, less than 20% were seen once. Sequencing was carried out using blood. The sequence derives from a woman between 18 and 29 years old with Graves' ophthalmopathy. V is TRBV12-3 or TRBV12-4 and J is TRBJ1-2; D call uncertain. Written as DNA, the CDR3 is TGTGCCAGCAGTTTAGGGGCGCGTGGCTACACCTTC. Residues: CASSLGARGYTF.